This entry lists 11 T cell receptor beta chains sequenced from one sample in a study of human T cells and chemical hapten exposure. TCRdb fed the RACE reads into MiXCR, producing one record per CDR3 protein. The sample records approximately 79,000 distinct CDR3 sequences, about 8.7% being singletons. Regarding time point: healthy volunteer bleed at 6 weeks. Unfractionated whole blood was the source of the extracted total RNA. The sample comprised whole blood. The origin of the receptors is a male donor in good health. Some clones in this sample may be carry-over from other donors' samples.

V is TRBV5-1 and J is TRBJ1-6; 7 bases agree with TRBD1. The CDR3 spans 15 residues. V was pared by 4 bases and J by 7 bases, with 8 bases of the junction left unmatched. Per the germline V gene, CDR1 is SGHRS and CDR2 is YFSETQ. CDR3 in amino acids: CASSRQLDRNSPLHF. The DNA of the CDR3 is TGCGCCAGCAGCCGCCAATTGGACAGGAATTCACCCCTCCACTTT.

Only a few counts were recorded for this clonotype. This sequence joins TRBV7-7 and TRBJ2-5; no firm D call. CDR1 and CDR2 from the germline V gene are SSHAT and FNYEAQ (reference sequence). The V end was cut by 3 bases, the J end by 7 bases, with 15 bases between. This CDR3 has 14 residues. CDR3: CASSFSTDKRTQYF. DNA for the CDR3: TGTGCCAGCAGCTTCTCCACAGATAAGAGGACCCAGTACTTC.

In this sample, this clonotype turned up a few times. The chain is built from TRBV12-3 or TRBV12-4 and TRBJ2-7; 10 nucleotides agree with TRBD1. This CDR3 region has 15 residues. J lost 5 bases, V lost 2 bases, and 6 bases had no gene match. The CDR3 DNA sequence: TGTGCCAGCAGTTTATTTGGGACAGGGGTGGACGAGCAGTACTTC. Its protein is CASSLFGTGVDEQYF.

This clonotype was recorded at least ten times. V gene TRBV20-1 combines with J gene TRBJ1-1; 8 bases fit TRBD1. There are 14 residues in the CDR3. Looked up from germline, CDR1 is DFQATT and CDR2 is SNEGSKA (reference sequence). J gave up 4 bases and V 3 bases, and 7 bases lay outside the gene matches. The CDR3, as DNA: TGCAGTGCTAGTTTACAGGGGGTTGGCACTGAAGCTTTCTTT. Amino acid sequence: CSASLQGVGTEAFF.

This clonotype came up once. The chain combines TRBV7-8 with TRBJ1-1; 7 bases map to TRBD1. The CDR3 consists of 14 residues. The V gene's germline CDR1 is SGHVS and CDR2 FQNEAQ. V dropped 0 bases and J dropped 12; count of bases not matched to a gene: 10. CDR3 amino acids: CASSLARQGTDPFF. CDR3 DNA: TGTGCCAGCAGCTTAGCCCGACAGGGAACTGATCCTTTCTTT.

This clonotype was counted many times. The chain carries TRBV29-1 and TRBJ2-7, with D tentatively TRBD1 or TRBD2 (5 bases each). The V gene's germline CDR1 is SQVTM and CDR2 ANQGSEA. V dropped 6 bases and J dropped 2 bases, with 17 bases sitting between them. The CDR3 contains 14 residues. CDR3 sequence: CSVPKTGAPYEQYF. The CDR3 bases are TGCAGCGTGCCCAAAACCGGGGCCCCCTACGAGCAGTACTTC.

CDR3 nucleotide sequence: TGCAGCGTTGGAGGCAGGGTAAACACTGAAGCTTTCTTT. This gives the protein CSVGGRVNTEAFF. The rearrangement joins TRBV29-1 to TRBJ1-1; D may be TRBD1 (5 bases). The CDR3 consists of 13 residues. The germline V and J ends were trimmed by 4 bases and 2 bases, with 11 bases remaining between them. Germline V lookup: CDR1 SQVTM, CDR2 ANQGSEA.

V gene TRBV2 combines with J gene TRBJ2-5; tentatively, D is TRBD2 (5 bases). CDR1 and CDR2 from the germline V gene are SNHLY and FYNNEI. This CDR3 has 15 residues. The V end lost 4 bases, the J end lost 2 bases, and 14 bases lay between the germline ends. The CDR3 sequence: CASSVQQERQETQYF. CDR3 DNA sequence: TGTGCCAGCAGTGTCCAGCAAGAGCGGCAAGAGACCCAGTACTTC.

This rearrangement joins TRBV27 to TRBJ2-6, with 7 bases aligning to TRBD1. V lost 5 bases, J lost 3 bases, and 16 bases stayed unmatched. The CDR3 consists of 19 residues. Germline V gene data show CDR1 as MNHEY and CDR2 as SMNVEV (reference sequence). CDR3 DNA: TGTGCCAGCAGTCCCACCAGGACAGGCGGCGTATTTGGGGCCAACGTCCTGACTTTC. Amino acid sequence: CASSPTRTGGVFGANVLTF.

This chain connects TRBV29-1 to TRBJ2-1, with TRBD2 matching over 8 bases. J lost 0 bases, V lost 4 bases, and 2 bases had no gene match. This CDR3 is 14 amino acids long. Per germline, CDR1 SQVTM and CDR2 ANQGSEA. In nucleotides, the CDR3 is TGCAGCGTTGTGGCGGGGGGCTCCTACAATGAGCAGTTCTTC. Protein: CSVVAGGSYNEQFF.

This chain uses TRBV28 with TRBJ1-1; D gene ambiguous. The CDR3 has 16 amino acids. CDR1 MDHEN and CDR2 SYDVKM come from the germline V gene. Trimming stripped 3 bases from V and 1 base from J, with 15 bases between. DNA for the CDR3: TGTGCCAGCAGTTTTTTACTTTGGGCGGGGAACACTGAAGCTTTCTTT. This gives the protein CASSFLLWAGNTEAFF. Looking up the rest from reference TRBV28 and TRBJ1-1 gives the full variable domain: DVKVTQSSRYLVKRTGEKVFLECVQDMDHENMFWYRQDPGLGLRLIYFSYDVKMKEKGDIPEGYSVSREKKERFSLILESASTNQTSMYLCASSFLLWAGNTEAFFGQGTRLTVV.